Given below is one TCR beta chain in context. This clone has at least ten counts. Its antigen target is currently unknown. Most CVID patients and most healthy controls were of Caucasian heritage. Heparinized peripheral whole blood samples of about 5 to 8 ml were collected from each donor. Genomic DNA from adults with common variable immune deficiency (CVID) and from healthy adult controls was used to sequence TCRbeta CDR3 repertoires. The control group comprised approximately 22 healthy adult volunteers, around twelve female and around ten male, aged about 23 to 75 years with a mean age of around 35. Diluted blood was subjected to density centrifugation over Hypaque 1077 or Ficoll-Paque for isolation of peripheral blood mononuclear cells. Genomic DNA was obtained from unsorted mononuclear cells using either Qiagen column purification or a centrifugation-based method. This entry comes from a study of T cell clonality in common variable immunodeficiency (dated by TCRdb to about 2015). The research as a whole found: The authors noted that sequencing repertoires of T cell subpopulations would be needed to clarify what caused the increased clonality in CVID. CVID subjects shared fewer TCRbeta clones with each other than healthy controls did (p < 0.0001). Increased TCRbeta clonality was found in CVID subjects compared with healthy controls (t-test p = 0.018), with the increase being most characteristic of about a third of subjects. Correlations of repertoire features with clinical complications were constrained by heterogeneity among patients within the CVID cohort. Despite equal DNA input, controls averaged roughly 89,000 unique sequences per sample versus some 30,000 in CVID samples. CVID TCRbeta sequences were reported to have fewer deletions and N-nucleotide insertions and to lack highly modified clones with 13 or more V deletions.

Equivalent amounts of genomic DNA from CVID and control samples were used as sequencing input. For every sample, a 60 bp segment covering the rearranged TCRbeta CDR3 region was amplified and then sequenced. The immunoSEQ assay, a bias-corrected multiplex PCR combined with high-throughput sequencing, was used for TCRbeta amplification. The published analysis was carried out like this. Every unique nucleotide sequence was considered a clone and was annotated with V, D and J genes, copy number and frequency. Sequences were labeled productive if in frame, and non-productive if out of frame or containing stop codons. As previously described, clonality was computed from Shannon's entropy. The predicted amino acid sequences of productive clones were used to derive mean CDR3 Kyte-Doolittle hydropathy. Hierarchical clustering of scaled V gene usage was performed with the R hclust function using Manhattan distance and complete linkage. To assess clone sharing by CDR3 amino acid sequence, 12 repertoires per group were resampled over 100 rounds. The repertoires were screened for about 70 published EBV-specific TCRbeta sequences and approximately 230 published CMV-specific TCRbeta sequences. After a couple of CVID samples that produced fewer than 10,000 sequences were dropped from the analysis, some 40 CVID repertoires remained. TCRdb took this table from immuneACCESS and kept in-frame rearrangements with V and J called. Such tables lack part of the clones; where checked against another copy, unresolved V genes explain under half of the gap, and the rest is unexplained. The DNA was the basis for D and trimming; V, J and clone size are from that table. Here the sample lists about 74,000 clones, none seen once only. The top ten clones comprise approximately 0.81% of the sample.

The specimen sequenced was peripheral blood mononuclear cells. The TCR originated in a person aged 18-69 years in good health.

The CDR3 DNA, read in part, is TGCGCCAGCAGCTTGGACAGAGGGGATCGAGAGACC. Protein translation: CASSLDRGDRET. In full, the CDR3 is CASSLDRGDRETQYF. Recombination connected TRBV5-1 to TRBJ2-5, with the D call tentatively TRBD1 or TRBD2, each fitting 5 bases. The CDR3 end lies 3 residues beyond the end of the read and is filled in from the germline J gene. The CDR3 has 15 amino acids, counting the end cysteine and phenylalanine. The DNA shown is the part of the CDR3 that was read: 36 bases, in frame from base 1. V is cut by 0 bases and J by 4 bases, and the space between the germline ends is 13 bases. The germline V gene provides CDR1 SGHRS and CDR2 YFSETQ.